The following is a TCR beta chain sequence with its context. The source of the sample is a study of blood T cell repertoires in COVID-19. In the study overall: Samples came from the United States, Italy and Spain, spanning acute and convalescent COVID-19. The cDNA or gDNA used as material had been derived from T cells, B-cell-depleted T cells, or PBMCs.

Germline lookup yields CDR1 MNHEY and CDR2 SVGAGI. The V gene end was trimmed by 1 base and the J gene end by 3 bases; junction bases not matched to a gene: 6. The length of the CDR3 is 15 residues. In the original analysis: Estimated nucleated cell counts came from reference gene primer amplification. Measured with immunoSEQ multiplex PCR; TCRdb has only the in-frame clones, and not every one. For V, J and clone size, that table is used; D and trimming come from the DNA. The table lists 60,000 to 80,000 clones, almost 85% of them singletons. The clonotype was recovered from a man in his fifties or sixties with active COVID-19. Material: peripheral blood. The rearrangement joins TRBV6-5 to TRBJ2-7; 7 nucleotides align to TRBD1. The CDR3 DNA reads as TGTGCCAGCAGTTACTACACAGGGGACCACTACGAGCAGTACTTC. It specifies CASSYYTGDHYEQYF.